This is a list of T cell receptor beta chains from one sample in a study of radiation and T cells in renal cell carcinoma. Repertoires were generated with immunoSEQ multiplex PCR, while TCRdb's copy carries only in-frame clones and drops some. The sample contains 14,000 to 15,000 clones, about three fifths of which appear only once. The sample consisted of tumor tissue, taken from a patient whose treatment was nephrectomy without radiotherapy. These receptor sequences come from a man between 60 and 75 years old with renal cell carcinoma. Each CDR3 is given with its conserved first and last residue. A D gene is named only where the DNA matches it firmly. Clone size is shown for a subset of rows, as once, few, many or a class of expanded clone.

J | length | size | V | D | CDR3 | DNA
TRBJ2-3 | 13 | few | TRBV7-6 | - | CASSLASTDTQYF | TGTGCCAGCAGCTTAGCAAGCACAGATACGCAGTATTTT
TRBJ1-2 | 11 | few | TRBV6-1 | - | CASSEGSDATF | TGTGCCAGCAGTGAAGGCAGTGATGCCACCTTC
TRBJ1-2 | 14 | - | TRBV7-2 | - | CASSLAVQGYGYTF | TGTGCCAGCAGCTTAGCCGTGCAGGGCTATGGCTACACCTTC
TRBJ2-2 | 14 | - | TRBV6-5 | - | CAIGGRTNTGELFF | TGTGCCATCGGAGGAAGGACCAACACCGGGGAGCTGTTTTTT
TRBJ2-7 | 12 | - | TRBV30 | TRBD1 | CAWGTGNYEQYF | TGTGCCTGGGGGACAGGGAACTACGAGCAGTACTTC
TRBJ2-7 | 13 | - | TRBV7-9 | - | CASSPTGGSEQYF | TGTGCCAGCAGTCCCACGGGGGGCAGCGAGCAGTACTTC
TRBJ2-1 | 14 | - | TRBV6-5 | TRBD2 | CASRREGSYNEQFF | TGTGCCAGCCGGCGGGAGGGTTCCTACAATGAGCAGTTCTTC
TRBJ2-3 | 15 | - | TRBV9 | - | CASSVEPLSTDTQYF | TGTGCCAGCAGCGTAGAACCCCTTAGCACAGATACGCAGTATTTT
TRBJ1-5 | 14 | - | TRBV6-5 | - | CASSTGTLLGAQHF | TGTGCCAGCAGTACAGGGACCCTCCTCGGGGCCCAGCATTTT
TRBJ2-1 | 14 | once | TRBV5-4 | TRBD1 | CASSGNRGYNEQFF | TGTGCCAGCAGCGGAAACAGGGGCTACAATGAGCAGTTCTTC
TRBJ2-7 | 14 | - | TRBV19 | - | CASSSQAVSYEQYF | TGTGCCAGTAGTTCCCAAGCGGTTTCCTACGAGCAGTACTTC
TRBJ1-1 | 13 | few | TRBV11-1 | - | CASSLRTNTEAFF | TGTGCCAGCAGCTTAAGAACGAACACTGAAGCTTTCTTT
TRBJ2-2 | 17 | - | TRBV10-3 | TRBD1 | CAISGGQGALGSGELFF | TGTGCCATCAGTGGGGGACAGGGGGCCCTCGGGTCCGGGGAGCTGTTTTTT
TRBJ1-2 | 13 | - | TRBV28 | - | CASSPQLIYGYTF | TGTGCCAGCAGTCCCCAACTTATCTATGGCTACACCTTC
TRBJ1-2 | 14 | - | TRBV2 | TRBD1 | CASSDAGGAAGYTF | TGTGCCAGCAGTGACGCAGGGGGCGCAGCTGGCTACACCTTC
TRBJ2-5 | 17 | - | TRBV5-1 | TRBD2 | CASSHGRGLAYQETQYF | TGCGCCAGCAGCCATGGTCGGGGACTAGCGTACCAAGAGACCCAGTACTTC
TRBJ2-2 | 16 | - | TRBV9 | TRBD2 | CASSGGLAEVTGELFF | TGTGCCAGCAGCGGTGGACTAGCGGAGGTCACCGGGGAGCTGTTTTTT
TRBJ2-2 | 14 | few | TRBV6-5 | - | CASSRILGRGELFF | TGTGCCAGCAGTCGGATTCTAGGTCGGGGGGAGCTGTTTTTT
TRBJ2-7 | 10 | few | TRBV20-1 | - | CSANSKEQYF | TGCAGTGCTAACTCTAAGGAGCAGTACTTC
TRBJ2-5 | 12 | - | TRBV19 | - | CASSHRGETQYF | TGTGCCAGTAGCCACAGAGGGGAGACCCAGTACTTC
TRBJ2-3 | 13 | - | TRBV7-2 | TRBD1 | CASSSTGTDTQYF | TGTGCCAGCAGCTCGACAGGGACAGATACGCAGTATTTT
TRBJ2-7 | 16 | - | TRBV27 | TRBD1 | CASKDTTGGPSYEQYF | TGTGCCAGCAAGGACACCACAGGGGGTCCCTCCTACGAGCAGTACTTC
TRBJ2-3 | 14 | - | TRBV9 | - | CASSVGTSVDTQYF | TGTGCCAGCAGCGTAGGGACTTCCGTAGATACGCAGTATTTT
TRBJ1-1 | 13 | - | TRBV5-1 | - | CASSLAGQAEAFF | TGCGCCAGCAGCTTGGCCGGGCAGGCTGAAGCTTTCTTT
TRBJ2-5 | 14 | - | TRBV7-3 | TRBD2 | CASSPTGLQETQYF | TGTGCCAGCAGCCCCACGGGACTACAAGAGACCCAGTACTTC
TRBJ1-5 | 15 | - | TRBV2 | - | CASSEVGTSNQPQHF | TGTGCCAGCAGTGAAGTGGGGACAAGCAATCAGCCCCAGCATTTT
TRBJ2-5 | 12 | - | TRBV5-1 | - | CASSLADFPQYF | TGCGCCAGCAGCTTGGCCGATTTTCCCCAGTACTTC
TRBJ2-7 | 16 | - | TRBV5-1 | - | CASSSNTGTALYEQYF | TGCGCCAGCAGCTCAAACACCGGGACTGCCCTCTACGAGCAGTACTTC
TRBJ2-2 | 17 | medium-sized | TRBV27 | - | CASSLYVNKAETGELFF | TGTGCCAGCAGTTTATATGTCAATAAGGCAGAAACCGGGGAGCTGTTTTTT
TRBJ1-1 | 16 | - | TRBV28 | - | CASSLLPSRMNTEAFF | TGTGCCAGCAGTTTACTCCCCAGCCGGATGAACACTGAAGCTTTCTTT
TRBJ1-3 | 15 | - | TRBV6-5 | - | CASSYGGLYGNTIYF | TGTGCCAGCAGTTACGGGGGGCTCTATGGAAACACCATATATTTT
TRBJ2-7 | 17 | - | TRBV4-2 | - | CASSQAAPGHSTYEQYF | TGTGCCAGCAGCCAAGCCGCCCCGGGACATTCTACCTACGAGCAGTACTTC
TRBJ1-1 | 15 | few | TRBV5-5 | - | CASSLEAGLNTEAFF | TGTGCCAGCAGCTTGGAAGCAGGACTGAACACTGAAGCTTTCTTT
TRBJ2-1 | 15 | - | TRBV6-1 | - | CASSEDEGGPDEQFF | TGTGCCAGCAGTGAAGATGAGGGGGGGCCAGATGAGCAGTTCTTC
TRBJ2-7 | 13 | - | TRBV6-6 | - | CASSRSLYYEQYF | TGTGCCAGCAGTAGGTCTCTCTACTACGAGCAGTACTTC
TRBJ2-7 | 14 | medium-sized | TRBV28 | - | CASSTRQETYEQYF | TGTGCCAGCAGTACGCGACAGGAAACCTACGAGCAGTACTTC
TRBJ2-7 | 15 | few | TRBV6-1 | TRBD1 | CASFVSGQGAYEQYF | TGTGCCAGCTTCGTATCGGGACAGGGGGCCTACGAGCAGTACTTC
TRBJ1-5 | 15 | - | TRBV5-6 | TRBD1 | CASSLSRGVNQPQHF | TGTGCCAGCAGCTTGTCCAGGGGGGTTAATCAGCCCCAGCATTTT
TRBJ2-1 | 16 | once | TRBV7-8 | TRBD2 | CASSPLGGEGRNEQFF | TGTGCCAGCAGTCCCTTGGGGGGGGAGGGCCGGAATGAGCAGTTCTTC
TRBJ1-2 | 17 | - | TRBV28 | - | CASSSPPTGLSNYGYTF | TGTGCCAGCAGTTCCCCGCCCACAGGGTTGAGTAACTATGGCTACACCTTC
TRBJ2-7 | 14 | - | TRBV7-2 | - | CASSHSTSVREQYF | TGTGCCAGCAGCCATTCTACATCGGTCAGAGAGCAGTACTTC
TRBJ1-3 | 15 | few | TRBV5-5 | - | CASSLDMTQGQAIYF | TGTGCCAGCAGCTTAGATATGACACAGGGTCAAGCCATATATTTT
TRBJ1-2 | 8 | few | TRBV6-5 | - | CASTYPGW | TGTGCCAGCACCTACCCGGGGTGG
TRBJ1-2 | 15 | - | TRBV5-1 | - | CASSFVGDGDYGYTF | TGCGCCAGCAGCTTTGTCGGGGACGGGGACTATGGCTACACCTTC
TRBJ2-5 | 16 | - | TRBV6-5 | TRBD1 | CASSYSGQGATETQYF | TGTGCCAGCAGTTACTCTGGGCAGGGGGCAACAGAGACCCAGTACTTC
TRBJ1-1 | 12 | - | TRBV6-6 | - | CASSYSALEAFF | TGTGCCAGCAGTTACTCAGCCCTAGAAGCTTTCTTT
TRBJ1-1 | 15 | - | TRBV2 | - | CASRRGRGMNTEAFF | TGTGCCAGCAGGCGAGGGCGGGGGATGAACACTGAAGCTTTCTTT
TRBJ2-7 | 15 | - | TRBV7-3 | - | CASSLVASETYEQYF | TGTGCCAGCAGCTTGGTCGCTAGCGAGACCTACGAGCAGTACTTC
TRBJ1-3 | 16 | - | TRBV6-1 | - | CASSERRELSGNTIYF | TGTGCCAGCAGTGAACGGCGGGAGCTCTCTGGAAACACCATATATTTT
TRBJ1-1 | 14 | once | TRBV5-6 | - | CASRIKGGPTEAFF | TGTGCCAGCAGAATCAAGGGGGGGCCAACTGAAGCTTTCTTT
TRBJ2-7 | 15 | - | TRBV6-1 | - | CASSEAVAGFYEQYF | TGTGCCAGCAGTGAAGCGGTTGCCGGGTTCTACGAGCAGTACTTC
TRBJ2-7 | 14 | once | TRBV5-6 | TRBD2 | CASSAPSGVDEQYF | TGTGCCAGCAGCGCCCCTAGCGGGGTTGACGAGCAGTACTTC
TRBJ2-5 | 16 | - | TRBV2 | - | CASNRDREGSQETQYF | TGTGCCAGCAACCGAGACAGGGAGGGTTCCCAAGAGACCCAGTACTTC
TRBJ2-7 | 16 | - | TRBV5-1 | - | CASSLASGQGRYEQYF | TGCGCCAGCAGCTTGGCCTCGGGGCAGGGGAGGTATGAGCAGTACTTC
TRBJ2-7 | 9 | - | TRBV9 | - | CASMDEQYF | TGTGCCAGCATGGACGAGCAGTACTTC
TRBJ1-2 | 12 | - | TRBV6-5 | - | CASSYGGYGYTF | TGTGCCAGCAGTTACGGGGGCTATGGCTACACCTTC
TRBJ2-4 | 14 | - | TRBV28 | - | CASSFDRSKNIQYF | TGTGCCAGCAGTTTTGACAGATCCAAAAACATTCAGTACTTC
TRBJ1-2 | 13 | few | TRBV7-6 | TRBD1 | CASRPNQQGRYTF | TGTGCCAGCAGACCCAACCAACAGGGGCGCTACACCTTC
TRBJ1-2 | 12 | few | TRBV10-3 | - | CAINHGAYGYTF | TGTGCCATCAACCACGGAGCCTATGGCTACACCTTC
TRBJ2-7 | 14 | medium-sized | TRBV27 | TRBD2 | CASSPGTSGYEQYF | TGTGCCAGCAGTCCTGGGACTAGCGGGTACGAGCAGTACTTC